This entry features one T cell receptor beta chain sequence. This specimen comes from a study of blood T cell repertoires in COVID-19. Per the authors' pipeline: Quantification of nucleated cells was approximated via reference gene primer amplification. Clones were read by immunoSEQ multiplex PCR, and TCRdb kept only the in-frame ones, dropping some. Clone size and V and J calls were adopted from that table, with D and trimming inferred from the DNA. The table has more than 300,000 clones, about 90% seen once. Sequencing used peripheral blood. The receptor was derived from a woman aged 25 to 39 with COVID-19, enrolled during active disease.

The CDR3 DNA sequence: TGTGCTAGTGCTCCACTAGCGGGAGAGACCCAGTACTTC. This gives the protein CASAPLAGETQYF. The V call is TRBV12-5, the J call TRBJ2-5; 9 bases line up with TRBD2. V lost 7 bases, J lost 4 bases, and 4 bases stayed unmatched. Germline lookup yields CDR1 LGHNT and CDR2 FRNRAP. The CDR3 sequence is 13 residues long. Together with reference TRBV12-5 and TRBJ2-5, the CDR3 gives the full variable domain: DARVTQTPRHKVTEMGQEVTMRCQPILGHNTVFWYRQTMMQGLELLAYFRNRAPLDDSGMPKDRFSAEMPDATLATLKIQPSEPRDSAVYFCASAPLAGETQYFGPGTRLLVL.